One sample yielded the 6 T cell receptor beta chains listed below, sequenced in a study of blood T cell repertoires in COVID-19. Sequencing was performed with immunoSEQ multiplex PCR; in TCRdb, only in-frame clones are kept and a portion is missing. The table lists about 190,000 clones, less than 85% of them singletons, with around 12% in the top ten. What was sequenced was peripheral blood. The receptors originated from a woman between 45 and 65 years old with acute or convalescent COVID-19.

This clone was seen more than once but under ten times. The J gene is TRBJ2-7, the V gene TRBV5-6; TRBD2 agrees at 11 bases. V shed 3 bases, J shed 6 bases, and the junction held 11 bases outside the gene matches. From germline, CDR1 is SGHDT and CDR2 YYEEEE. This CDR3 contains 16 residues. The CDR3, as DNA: TGTGCCAGCAGCTGGGTACTAGCGGGAGTGGCGCCCGAGCAGTACTTC. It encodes CASSWVLAGVAPEQYF. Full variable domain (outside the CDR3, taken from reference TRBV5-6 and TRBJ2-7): DAGVTQSPTHLIKTRGQQVTLRCSPKSGHDTVSWYQQALGQGPQFIFQYYEEEERQRGNFPDRFSGHQFPNYSSELNVNALLLGDSALYLCASSWVLAGVAPEQYFGPGTRLTVT.

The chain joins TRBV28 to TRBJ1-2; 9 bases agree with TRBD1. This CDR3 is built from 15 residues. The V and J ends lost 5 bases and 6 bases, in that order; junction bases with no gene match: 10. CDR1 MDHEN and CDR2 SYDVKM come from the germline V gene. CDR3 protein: CASSPYLDRGNGYTF. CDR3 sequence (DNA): TGTGCCAGCAGTCCCTATTTGGACAGGGGTAATGGCTACACCTTC.

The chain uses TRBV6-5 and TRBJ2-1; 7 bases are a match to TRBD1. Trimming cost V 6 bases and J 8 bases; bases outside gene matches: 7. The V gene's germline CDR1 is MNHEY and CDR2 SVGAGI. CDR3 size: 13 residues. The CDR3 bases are TGTGCCAGCAGGGAGACAGGGAACTATGAGCAGTTCTTC. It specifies CASRETGNYEQFF.

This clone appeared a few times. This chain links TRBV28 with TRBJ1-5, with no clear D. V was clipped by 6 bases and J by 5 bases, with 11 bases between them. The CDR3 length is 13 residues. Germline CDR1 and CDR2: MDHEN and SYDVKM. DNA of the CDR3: TGTGCCAGCAGCCTTAAACGGTATCAGCCCCAGCATTTT. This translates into CASSLKRYQPQHF.

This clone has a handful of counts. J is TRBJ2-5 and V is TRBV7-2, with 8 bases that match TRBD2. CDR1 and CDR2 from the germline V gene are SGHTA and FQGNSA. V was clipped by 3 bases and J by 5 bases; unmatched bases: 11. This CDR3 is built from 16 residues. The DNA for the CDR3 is TGTGCCAGCAGCTTGGCAGTGAGCGGGAGACGGGAGACCCAGTACTTC. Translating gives CASSLAVSGRRETQYF.

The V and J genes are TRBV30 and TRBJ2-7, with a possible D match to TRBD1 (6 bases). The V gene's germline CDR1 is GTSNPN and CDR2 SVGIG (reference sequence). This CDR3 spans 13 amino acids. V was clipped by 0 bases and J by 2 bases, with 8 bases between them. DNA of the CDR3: TGTGCCTGGAGTGTACGGACAGCCTACGAGCAGTACTTC. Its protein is CAWSVRTAYEQYF.